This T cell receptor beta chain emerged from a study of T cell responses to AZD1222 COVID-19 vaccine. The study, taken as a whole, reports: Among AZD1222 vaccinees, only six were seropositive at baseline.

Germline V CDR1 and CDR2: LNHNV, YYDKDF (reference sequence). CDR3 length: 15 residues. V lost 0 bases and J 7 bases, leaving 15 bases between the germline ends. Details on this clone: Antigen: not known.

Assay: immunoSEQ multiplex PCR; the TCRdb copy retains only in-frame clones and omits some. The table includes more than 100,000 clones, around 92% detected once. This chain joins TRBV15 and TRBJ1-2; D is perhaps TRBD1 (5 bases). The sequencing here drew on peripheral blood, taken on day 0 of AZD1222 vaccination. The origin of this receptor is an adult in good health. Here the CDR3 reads CATSREGGFNGGYTF. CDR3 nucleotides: TGTGCCACCAGCAGAGAGGGGGGTTTCAATGGTGGCTACACCTTC. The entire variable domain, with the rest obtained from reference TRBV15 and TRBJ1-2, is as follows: DAMVIQNPRYQVTQFGKPVTLSCSQTLNHNVMYWYQQKSSQAPKLLFHYYDKDFNNEADTPDNFQSRRPNTSFCFLDIRSPGLGDTAMYLCATSREGGFNGGYTFGSGTRLTVV.